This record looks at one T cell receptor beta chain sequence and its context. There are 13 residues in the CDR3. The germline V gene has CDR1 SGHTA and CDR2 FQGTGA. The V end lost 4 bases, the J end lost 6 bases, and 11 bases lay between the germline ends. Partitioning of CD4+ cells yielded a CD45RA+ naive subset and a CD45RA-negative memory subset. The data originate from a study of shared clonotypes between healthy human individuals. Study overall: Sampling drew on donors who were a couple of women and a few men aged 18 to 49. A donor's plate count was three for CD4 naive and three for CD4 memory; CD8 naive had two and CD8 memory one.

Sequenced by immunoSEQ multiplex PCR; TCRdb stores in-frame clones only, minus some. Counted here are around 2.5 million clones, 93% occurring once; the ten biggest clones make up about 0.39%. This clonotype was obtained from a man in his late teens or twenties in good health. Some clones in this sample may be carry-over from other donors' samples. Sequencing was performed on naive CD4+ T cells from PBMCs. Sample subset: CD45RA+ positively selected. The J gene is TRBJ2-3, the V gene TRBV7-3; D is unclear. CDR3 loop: CASSSHTADTQYF. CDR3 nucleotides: TGTGCCAGCAGCTCCCACACGGCGGATACGCAGTATTTT.